These T cell receptor beta chains were read from a single sample in a study of blood T cell repertoires in COVID-19. Assay: immunoSEQ multiplex PCR; the TCRdb copy retains only in-frame clones and omits some. The sample records approximately 280,000 clones, roughly 86% being singletons. The sequenced sample was peripheral blood. The origin of the receptors is a man younger than 30 with active or convalescent COVID-19. The conserved cysteine and the conserved F or W are not part of the CDR3 here. The order of the fields is V gene, CDR3 protein.

>TRBV20-1
SARIPRGYT
>TRBV6-5
ASSYTTGGPYGYT
>TRBV4-2
ASSQWSGQGFVQPQH
>TRBV10-1
ASSETGRNEQY
>TRBV29-1
SVGLGGSDNEQF
>TRBV6-5
ASIKPGSSYEQY
>TRBV9
ASSAPAGPPRTDTQC
>TRBV5-5
ASSLDRGLGYT
>TRBV4-1
ASSQEGGDTQY
>TRBV10-2
ASSDRGGPYEQY
>TRBV29-1
SVEDRNRGLGGYT
>TRBV12-3/TRBV12-4
ASSFDLQGEQY
>TRBV5-6
ASRGQVNYGYT